The source of this TCR beta chain is a study of PD-L1 blockade in urothelial cancer. Study at large: Atezolizumab, begun by patients in about 2014, was given at 1,200 mg intravenously every 3 weeks. Samples of blood were analyzed 3 weeks (second dose) and 6 weeks after treatment start.

Comment on this clone: As yet, its antigen is unknown.

The length of the CDR3 is 16 residues. From germline, CDR1 is SGHRS and CDR2 YFSETQ. V trimming: 0 bases; J trimming: 6 bases; junction bases outside the gene matches: 4. Whole-study findings and limits: Patients with below-median pretreatment blood clonality survived longer.

Time point of the sample: pretreatment peripheral blood. Each PCR received spiked synthetic TCR analog templates. Generated by immunoSEQ multiplex PCR, the TCRdb table keeps only in-frame clones and is missing some. The repertoire holds under 70,000 clones, with 70% to 90% as singletons. The chain uses TRBV5-1 and TRBJ2-1; 12 bases map to TRBD2. The TCR originated in a man in his 70s with urothelial cancer. Sequences were derived from PBMCs, sampled around atezolizumab (anti-PD-L1) treatment. CDR3 loop: CASSLDGLAGSNEQFF. DNA for the CDR3: TGCGCCAGCAGCTTGGACGGACTAGCGGGATCCAATGAGCAGTTCTTC.